One and the same sample provided the 30 T cell receptor beta chains below, sequenced in a study of blood T cell repertoires in COVID-19. Assay: immunoSEQ multiplex PCR; the TCRdb copy retains only in-frame clones and omits some. The sample shows a few hundred thousand clones, 80% to 90% of them seen only once. The sample was peripheral blood. These receptors originate from an older man with acute or convalescent COVID-19.

The chain joins TRBV7-2 to TRBJ1-6; weak D call: TRBD1 (6 bases). CDR1 is SGHTA, CDR2 FQGNSA, per germline. Between the trimmed V and J ends, which lost 1 base and 7 bases, there was a span of 11 bases. The CDR3 is 15 residues long. CDR3 DNA: TGTGCCAGCAGCTTAGAGGGGGGGTCCAATTCACCCCTCCACTTT. It is translated as CASSLEGGSNSPLHF.

V is TRBV5-5 and J is TRBJ1-1; no definite D call. The germline V gene has CDR1 SGHKS and CDR2 YYEKEE (reference sequence). The CDR3 contains 13 residues. Trimming removed 4 bases at V and 11 bases at J, with 18 bases between. The CDR3 loop reads CASSAWPSPEAFF. The CDR3 nucleotides read TGTGCCAGCAGCGCTTGGCCCAGCCCGGAGGCTTTCTTT.

The CDR3 spells CASSVGGAASTDTQYF. CDR3 DNA sequence: TGTGCCAGCAGCGTAGGAGGAGCGGCTAGCACAGATACGCAGTATTTT. V gene TRBV9 combines with J gene TRBJ2-3; TRBD2 is a possible D gene (5 bases). This CDR3 is built from 16 residues. CDR1 and CDR2 from the germline V gene are SGDLS and YYNGEE. Trimming left V 0 bases short and J 0 bases short, with 11 bases between.

The chain uses TRBV29-1 and TRBJ2-2; the D gene is possibly TRBD1 (5 bases). This CDR3 has 14 amino acids. The V gene's germline CDR1 is SQVTM and CDR2 ANQGSEA. Trimming removed 4 bases from V and 6 bases from J, with 15 bases in between. The CDR3 reads CSVGGRDGSGELFF. CDR3 coding DNA: TGCAGCGTTGGAGGCAGGGATGGGTCCGGGGAGCTGTTTTTT.

V usage is TRBV6-5 and J usage is TRBJ1-2, with a weak D call TRBD1 (6 bases). The V and J ends lost 8 bases and 5 bases respectively, with 21 bases between them. The germline V gene has CDR1 MNHEY and CDR2 SVGAGI. The CDR3 consists of 15 residues. CDR3 sequence reads: CASAEFGGAGYGYTF. In DNA, the CDR3 is TGTGCCAGCGCTGAGTTTGGGGGCGCTGGGTATGGCTACACCTTC.

J is TRBJ2-1 and V is TRBV7-2, with a tentative D call TRBD1 (6 bases). From germline, CDR1 is SGHTA and CDR2 FQGNSA. V lost 5 bases to trimming and J lost 0 bases, with 17 bases between them. The CDR3 totals 17 residues. CDR3 protein: CASSRVGGLSSYNEQFF. DNA for the CDR3: TGTGCCAGCAGCCGCGTTGGGGGCCTAAGCTCCTACAATGAGCAGTTCTTC. Full variable domain (rest looked up from reference TRBV7-2 and TRBJ2-1): GAGVSQSPSNKVTEKGKDVELRCDPISGHTALYWYRQSLGQGLEFLIYFQGNSAPDKSGLPSDRFSAERTGGSVSTLTIQRTQQEDSAVYLCASSRVGGLSSYNEQFFGPGTRLTVL.

The chain links TRBV12-5 to TRBJ1-2; no clear D. Germline-derived CDR1 and CDR2 are LGHNT and FRNRAP. This CDR3 spans 12 amino acids. Trimming pared 1 base from V and 4 bases from J, leaving 4 bases between. The DNA of the CDR3 is TGTGCTAGTGGTTTGGGGGCCTATGGCTACACCTTC. This gives the protein CASGLGAYGYTF.

The chain is built from TRBV19 and TRBJ2-3; 11 bases line up with TRBD1. The germline V gene has CDR1 LNHDA and CDR2 SQIVND (reference sequence). The V and J ends lost 8 bases and 6 bases, in that order; junction bases with no gene match: 4. The CDR3 sequence is 13 residues long. CDR3 sequence: CASGGTGGDTQYF. Here the CDR3 DNA reads TGTGCCAGTGGGGGGACAGGGGGTGATACGCAGTATTTT.

This chain connects TRBV7-2 to TRBJ2-2; D perhaps matches TRBD1 (6 bases). V was cut by 4 bases and J by 9 bases, with 15 bases left in between. Germline CDR1 and CDR2: SGHTA and FQGNSA. The CDR3 is made up of 14 amino acids. CDR3 sequence reads: CASSYAGADRELFF. The CDR3 DNA follows: TGTGCCAGCAGCTACGCAGGGGCGGACAGGGAGCTGTTTTTT. The complete variable domain, with remaining parts taken from reference TRBV7-2 and TRBJ2-2, reads GAGVSQSPSNKVTEKGKDVELRCDPISGHTALYWYRQSLGQGLEFLIYFQGNSAPDKSGLPSDRFSAERTGGSVSTLTIQRTQQEDSAVYLCASSYAGADRELFFGEGSRLTVL.

The J gene is TRBJ1-4, the V gene TRBV4-3, with 9 positions matching TRBD1. The germline V gene has CDR1 LGHNA and CDR2 YSLEER. This CDR3 has 15 amino acids. V was pared by 4 bases and J by 7 bases, with 7 bases of the junction left unmatched. The CDR3 DNA reads TGCGCCAGCAGCCCCGGGACAGGGTTCTCTGAAAAACTGTTTTTT. It is translated as CASSPGTGFSEKLFF.

This chain uses TRBV7-2 with TRBJ1-1; D is unresolved. The CDR3 runs 12 residues. The germline CDR1 and CDR2 sequences are SGHTA and FQGNSA. V was cut by 2 bases and J by 8 bases, with 9 bases left in between. CDR3 protein: CASSLLGTEAFF. CDR3 bases: TGTGCCAGCAGCTTATTGGGCACCGAAGCTTTCTTT.

This clone turned up a few times. This chain connects TRBV11-3 to TRBJ2-7, with 7 bases matching TRBD1. J lost 4 bases, V lost 4 bases, and 4 bases had no gene match. Per the germline V gene, CDR1 is SGHNT and CDR2 is YENEEA. The CDR3 runs 13 residues. CDR3 nucleotide sequence: TGTGCCAGCAGCTCGTCAGGGGGTTACGAGCAGTACTTC. This translates into CASSSSGGYEQYF.

The chain is built from TRBV5-1 and TRBJ1-2; the match to TRBD1 covers 9 bases. The CDR3 has 14 amino acids. Germline CDR1 is SGHRS and CDR2 is YFSETQ. J was trimmed by 4 bases and V by 3 bases; bases with no gene match: 4. The CDR3 reads CASSSGTGPYGYTF. The CDR3 region has the DNA TGCGCCAGCAGCTCCGGGACAGGGCCCTATGGCTACACCTTC. Looking up the rest from reference TRBV5-1 and TRBJ1-2 gives the full variable domain: KAGVTQTPRYLIKTRGQQVTLSCSPISGHRSVSWYQQTPGQGLQFLFEYFSETQRNKGNFPGRFSGRQFSNSRSEMNVSTLELGDSALYLCASSSGTGPYGYTFGSGTRLTVV.

The chain employs TRBV11-2 and TRBJ2-1; 14 nucleotides line up with TRBD2. V lost 5 bases, J lost 4 bases, and 7 bases stayed unmatched. Germline values: CDR1 SGHAT, CDR2 FQNNGV. This CDR3 has 17 amino acids. CDR3 coding DNA: TGTGCCAGCAGCCCTCGGACTAGCGGGAGGCGGTACAATGAGCAGTTCTTC. It is translated as CASSPRTSGRRYNEQFF.

The rearrangement joins TRBV6-5 to TRBJ1-1; D ambiguous. The CDR3 extends over 14 amino acids. Trimming took 2 bases from V and 0 from J, leaving 7 bases between them. The germline V gene encodes CDR1 MNHEY and CDR2 SVGAGI. CDR3 region: CASSYESMNTEAFF. In DNA, the CDR3 is TGTGCCAGCAGTTACGAGTCCATGAACACTGAAGCTTTCTTT.

V usage is TRBV18 and J usage is TRBJ2-3; 8 nucleotides match TRBD2. CDR3 length equals 16 residues. The trim removed 1 base at V and 6 bases at J, leaving 9 bases unmatched. The germline V gene encodes CDR1 KGHSH and CDR2 LQKENI. Here the CDR3 DNA reads TGTGCCAGCTCACCACGAACAGCGGGAGCCGTGGATACGCAGTATTTT. It codes for CASSPRTAGAVDTQYF.

This chain links TRBV7-2 with TRBJ2-1; no firm D call. The CDR3 covers 13 residues. V was trimmed by 1 base and J by 8 bases, leaving 9 bases between them. Per the germline V gene, CDR1 is SGHTA and CDR2 is FQGNSA. CDR3 coding DNA: TGTGCCAGCAGCTTAGATCTAGGAGATGAGCAGTTCTTC. It yields the protein CASSLDLGDEQFF.

V is TRBV7-2 and J is TRBJ1-1; no reliable D call. The CDR3 totals 15 residues. With 3 bases removed from V and 3 bases from J, the gap between germline ends came to 14 bases. Germline CDR1 is SGHTA and CDR2 is FQGNSA. CDR3 amino acids: CASSFIRGGDTEAFF. CDR3 nucleotide sequence: TGTGCCAGCAGCTTTATCCGGGGTGGAGACACTGAAGCTTTCTTT.

This clone was counted a few times. This rearrangement joins TRBV18 to TRBJ2-5; D unclear. V shed 1 base and J shed 2 bases, with 8 bases lying between them. CDR3 length: 14 residues. CDR1 is KGHSH, CDR2 LQKENI, per germline. In DNA form, the CDR3 reads TGTGCCAGCTCACCACAACAGAGACAAGAGACCCAGTACTTC. Translation: CASSPQQRQETQYF.

The count of this clone is one. This chain uses TRBV24-1 with TRBJ1-2; TRBD1 matches 7 bases. From germline, CDR1 is KGHDR and CDR2 SFDVKD. V was clipped by 3 bases and J by 4 bases; unmatched bases: 7. The CDR3 covers 15 residues. CDR3 in amino acids: CATSDQTAGGYGYTF. The CDR3 DNA follows: TGTGCCACCAGTGATCAAACCGCAGGGGGCTATGGCTACACCTTC.

This clone turned up a few times. The chain carries TRBV6-2 or TRBV6-3 and TRBJ1-1; D possibly corresponds to TRBD1 (6 bases). The CDR3 length is 16 residues. Trimming left V 5 bases short and J 4 bases short, with 20 bases between. Germline values: CDR1 MNHEY, CDR2 SVGEGT. The CDR3 spells CASSRSGQTGFTEAFF. The DNA for the CDR3 is TGTGCCAGCAGTAGGTCCGGCCAAACAGGGTTCACTGAAGCTTTCTTT.

The CDR3 sequence is CASSTLNNEQFF. The CDR3 DNA is TGTGCCAGCAGTACCCTAAACAATGAGCAGTTCTTC. This sequence joins TRBV6-2 or TRBV6-3 and TRBJ2-1; D remains ambiguous. From germline, CDR1 is MNHEY and CDR2 SVGEGT. The CDR3 is 12 amino acids. Trimming removed 5 bases at V and 5 bases at J, with 7 bases between.

The J gene is TRBJ1-3, the V gene TRBV7-2; TRBD1 matches 8 bases. V lost 2 bases, J lost 4 bases, and 4 bases stayed unmatched. This CDR3 region has 15 residues. Germline CDR1 reads SGHTA; CDR2 reads FQGNSA. The CDR3 loop reads CASSLQGAPGNTIYF. The CDR3 DNA is TGTGCCAGCAGCTTACAGGGGGCGCCCGGAAACACCATATATTTT.

This clone turned up a few times. The gene calls are TRBV5-1 and TRBJ1-5, with D tentatively TRBD1 (5 bases). V lost 7 bases and J 5 bases, leaving 16 bases between the germline ends. The length of the CDR3 is 14 residues. Germline V lookup: CDR1 SGHRS, CDR2 YFSETQ. This CDR3 reads CASALNTGDQPQHF. The CDR3 DNA is TGCGCCAGCGCCCTTAATACGGGGGATCAGCCCCAGCATTTT.

This chain connects TRBV5-1 to TRBJ1-2, with TRBD1 matching 8 bases. This CDR3 comprises 14 residues. With V trimmed by 0 bases and J by 4 bases, 2 bases remained unmatched. Per germline, CDR1 SGHRS and CDR2 YFSETQ. DNA of the CDR3: TGCGCCAGCAGCTTGGGACAGGGGTCCTATGGCTACACCTTC. Translated: CASSLGQGSYGYTF.

CDR3 residues: CASSQPWGSINYGYTF. For the CDR3, the DNA is TGCGCCAGCAGCCAACCGTGGGGCTCAATCAACTATGGCTACACCTTC. The chain joins TRBV4-1 to TRBJ1-2; D is perhaps TRBD1 (5 bases). The CDR3 contains 16 residues. Germline V gene data show CDR1 as MGHRA and CDR2 as YSYEKL. V lost 2 bases, J lost 2 bases, and 15 bases lay in between.

The V gene is TRBV27, the J gene TRBJ1-5; D not certain. V lost 8 bases to trimming and J lost 0 bases, with 14 bases between them. The CDR3 has 15 residues. Germline CDR1 and CDR2: MNHEY and SMNVEV (reference sequence). CDR3 region: CASSWGGNSNQPQHF. Here the CDR3 DNA reads TGTGCCAGCTCTTGGGGAGGAAATAGCAATCAGCCCCAGCATTTT.

The genes are TRBV24-1 and TRBJ2-3; possibly TRBD2 for D (6 bases). This CDR3 has 13 residues. The V gene's germline CDR1 is KGHDR and CDR2 SFDVKD. V lost 9 bases and J lost 0, with 9 bases in between. CDR3 sequence: CATWDSSTDTQYF. The CDR3, as DNA: TGTGCCACCTGGGACTCCAGCACAGATACGCAGTATTTT.

CDR3: CASSEGQGGNQPQHF. The CDR3 nucleotides read TGTGCCAGCAGTGAGGGACAGGGTGGCAATCAGCCCCAGCATTTT. The rearrangement joins TRBV27 to TRBJ1-5; 9 bases are shared with TRBD1. Germline-derived CDR1 and CDR2 are MNHEY and SMNVEV (reference sequence). The CDR3 sequence is 15 residues long. V shed 5 bases, J shed 2 bases, and the junction held 4 bases outside the gene matches.

As DNA, the CDR3 is TGTGCCAGCAGTATTGACAGGGCCAGTGAAGCTTTCTTT. Its translation is CASSIDRASEAFF. This chain links TRBV7-7 with TRBJ1-1, with 7 bases identical to TRBD1. The length of the CDR3 is 13 residues. The V gene end was trimmed by 6 bases and the J gene end by 7 bases; junction bases not matched to a gene: 8. Germline V gene sequence: CDR1 SSHAT, CDR2 FNYEAQ (reference sequence).